This T cell receptor (beta chain) emerged from a study of cytomegalovirus exposure and HLA in healthy donors. Study-wide findings and caveats: TCR sequences were mostly rare, though some public TCRs occurred in many donors.

Remarks on this clone: What it binds is not known.

Among the 100 to 150 subjects of the validation cohort, separate from the approximately 670-subject first cohort, were the donors. Method: immunoSEQ multiplex PCR; TCRdb's copy keeps in-frame clones and lacks some. The sample comprises about 150,000 clones, 70% to 90% of which are singletons, and around 3.4% rests with the top ten. The CDR3 sequence is 15 residues long. The V gene's germline CDR1 is MNHNS and CDR2 SASEGT. V lost 9 bases to trimming and J lost 2 bases, with 17 bases between them. The source is a woman aged 18-29 years in good health and CMV-seropositive. The chain has TRBV6-1 and TRBJ1-5; a weak D match, TRBD1 (5 bases). Material: PBMCs. The CDR3 DNA follows: TGTGCCAGTTCCAGGGAGGGCTATGGCAATCAGCCCCAGCATTTT. It encodes CASSREGYGNQPQHF.